One and the same sample provided the 3 T cell receptor beta chains below, sequenced in a study of T-cell reconstitution after alpha-beta-depleted transplantation in children. A TCRbeta library incorporating unique molecular identifiers was prepared. One entry per CDR3 protein, called by TCRdb with MiXCR from the PCR reads. The sample carries fewer than 120,000 distinct CDR3 sequences, around 10% recorded once. The material sequenced was PBMCs from the stem cell graft donor, taken from the stem cell graft. These receptors came from a human donor who donated a stem cell graft to a child with acute lymphoblastic leukemia.

This clonotype was observed many times. This chain connects TRBV9 to TRBJ2-7, with 9 positions matching TRBD1. With V trimmed by 0 bases and J by 3 bases, 10 bases remained unmatched. From germline, CDR1 is SGDLS and CDR2 YYNGEE. The CDR3 is 17 residues long. CDR3 residues: CASSVDGWGQGFYEQYF. The CDR3 DNA is TGTGCCAGCAGCGTAGACGGGTGGGGACAGGGTTTCTACGAGCAGTACTTC.

To note about this clonotype: A much larger clonotype is one base distant, so this may be a read error. The V gene is TRBV7-2, the J gene TRBJ2-3, with 10 bases identical to TRBD2. Germline V lookup: CDR1 SGHTA, CDR2 FQGNSA. The CDR3 is 15 amino acids. The CDR3 is CDSSLELAGTDTQYF. DNA for the CDR3: TGTGACAGCAGCTTAGAACTAGCGGGGACAGATACGCAGTATTTT.

This clonotype was seen ten or more times. The CDR3 sequence is CASSLTGFNTEAFF. In DNA form, the CDR3 reads TGCGCCAGCAGCTTGACAGGGTTTAACACTGAAGCTTTCTTT. V usage is TRBV5-1 and J usage is TRBJ1-1; a weak D match, TRBD1 (6 bases). V lost 1 base to trimming and J lost 2 bases, with 9 bases between them. The CDR3 is made up of 14 amino acids. The germline CDR1 and CDR2 sequences are SGHRS and YFSETQ.